One and the same sample provided the 11 T cell receptor beta chains below, sequenced in a study of blood T cell repertoires in COVID-19. TCRdb's copy holds only in-frame clones and misses some; the assay was immunoSEQ multiplex PCR. Among roughly 130,000 clones listed, over 80% were seen once. The sequenced sample consisted of PBMCs or T cells enriched from blood (not recorded which). The receptors were gathered from a woman aged 30 to 39 who had recovered from COVID-19.

This clone showed up just a few times. The chain joins TRBV28 to TRBJ2-2, with 8 bases matching TRBD2. Per the germline V gene, CDR1 is MDHEN and CDR2 is SYDVKM. The CDR3 has 18 amino acids. V shed 3 bases, J shed 6 bases, and the junction held 15 bases outside the gene matches. CDR3: CASSFLSLGGRFPGELFF. The CDR3 region has the DNA TGTGCCAGCAGTTTTCTTTCCCTCGGCGGGAGGTTCCCCGGGGAGCTGTTTTTT.

V and J are TRBV5-4 and TRBJ2-5; 8 bases line up with TRBD2. Germline V lookup: CDR1 SGHNT, CDR2 YYREEE (reference sequence). This CDR3 contains 15 residues. V gave up 1 base and J gave up 5 bases; unmatched junction bases: 7. The CDR3 DNA follows: TGTGCCAGCAGCTTGCGTCGGGAGGGCCCGGAGACCCAGTACTTC. The encoded protein is CASSLRREGPETQYF.

This chain links TRBV6-2 or TRBV6-3 with TRBJ1-5; TRBD1 might be the D (5 bases). V was shortened by 3 bases and J by 0 bases, with 15 bases between the two germline ends. This CDR3 is 17 amino acids long. Germline CDR1 MNHEY, CDR2 SVGEGT. The CDR3 loop is CASSYLQGTNSNQPQHF. CDR3 nucleotides: TGTGCCAGCAGTTATTTGCAGGGAACGAATAGCAATCAGCCCCAGCATTTT.

The chain employs TRBV4-2 and TRBJ2-7; maybe TRBD1 (6 bases). This CDR3 is 16 amino acids long. Trimming took off 3 bases at V and 2 bases at J, with 17 bases between the two ends. The germline V gene has CDR1 LGHNA and CDR2 YNFKEQ. CDR3: CASSHPLRGQPYEQYF. The CDR3 DNA is TGTGCCAGCAGCCATCCGCTCCGGGGACAACCCTACGAGCAGTACTTC.

V is TRBV15 and J is TRBJ2-7; D is possibly TRBD2 (6 bases). Deletions cut 9 bases from V and 0 bases from J, with 12 bases between. The germline gives CDR1 LNHNV, CDR2 YYDKDF (reference sequence). This CDR3 region has 13 residues. CDR3 sequence: CATGRGISYEQYF. CDR3 nucleotides: TGTGCCACGGGGCGGGGCATCTCCTACGAGCAGTACTTC.

The chain couples TRBV10-3 to TRBJ1-3; D is perhaps TRBD1 (6 bases). Per germline, CDR1 ENHRY and CDR2 SYGVKD. The CDR3 is 14 amino acids. V shed 6 bases and J shed 2 bases, with 11 bases lying between them. The CDR3 coding sequence is TGTGCCATCAGGAGCAGGGGCCCTGGAAACACCATATATTTT. Amino acids: CAIRSRGPGNTIYF.

The chain couples TRBV25-1 to TRBJ2-1; possibly TRBD2 for D (6 bases). Looked up from germline, CDR1 is MGHDK and CDR2 is SYGVNS. The CDR3 is 14 amino acids. V was shortened by 4 bases and J by 6 bases, with 13 bases between the two germline ends. The DNA for the CDR3 is TGTGCCAGCAGTGGCGGGACCACTCGCAATGAGCAGTTCTTC. Amino acids: CASSGGTTRNEQFF.

This sequence joins TRBV6-5 and TRBJ2-2; no firm D call. This CDR3 contains 14 residues. Germline CDR1 reads MNHEY; CDR2 reads SVGAGI. V was clipped by 7 bases and J by 6 bases, with 15 bases between them. The CDR3 protein is CASIRSLESGELFF. The CDR3 region has the DNA TGTGCCAGCATCCGAAGCCTAGAATCCGGGGAGCTGTTTTTT.

The chain carries TRBV10-3 and TRBJ2-7; 9 nucleotides match TRBD2. This CDR3 region has 16 residues. Trimming removed 2 bases from V and 2 bases from J; junction bases left unmatched: 7. Germline V lookup: CDR1 ENHRY, CDR2 SYGVKD. The CDR3 reads CAISEVRTSAPYEQYF. In DNA form, the CDR3 reads TGTGCCATCAGTGAGGTCCGGACTAGCGCACCCTACGAGCAGTACTTC.

The chain is built from TRBV19 and TRBJ2-6; maybe TRBD1 (6 bases). V gave up 5 bases and J gave up 1 base, with 9 bases separating them. The germline CDR1 and CDR2 sequences are LNHDA and SQIVND (reference sequence). This CDR3 is 15 amino acids long. The CDR3 DNA sequence: TGTGCCAGTAGTTCACAGGGATCTGGGGCCAACGTCCTGACTTTC. Its translation: CASSSQGSGANVLTF.

This clone was picked up a small number of times. CDR3 amino acids: CASSAGPDRVSGELFF. DNA for the CDR3: TGTGCCAGCAGTGCCGGCCCGGACAGGGTATCCGGGGAGCTGTTTTTT. The chain combines TRBV6-2 or TRBV6-3 with TRBJ2-2; 8 bases align to TRBD1. Germline assignment: CDR1 MNHEY and CDR2 SVGEGT. This CDR3 region has 16 residues. Trimming removed 5 bases from V and 6 bases from J; junction bases left unmatched: 11.